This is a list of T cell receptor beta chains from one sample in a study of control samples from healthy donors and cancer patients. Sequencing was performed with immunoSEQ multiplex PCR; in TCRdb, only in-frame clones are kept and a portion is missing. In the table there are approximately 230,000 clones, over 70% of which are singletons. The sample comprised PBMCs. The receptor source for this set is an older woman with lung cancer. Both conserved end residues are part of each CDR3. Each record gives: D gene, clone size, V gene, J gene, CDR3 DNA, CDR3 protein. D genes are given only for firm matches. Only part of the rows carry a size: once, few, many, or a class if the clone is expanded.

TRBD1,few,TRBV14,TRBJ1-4,TGTGCCAGCAGCTCCCGGGACAGGGTATTCTTGGGCGAAAAACTGTTTTTT,CASSSRDRVFLGEKLFF
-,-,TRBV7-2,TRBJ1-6,TGTGCCAGCAGCTTTACAGGGCCAGGTTCACCCCTCCACTTT,CASSFTGPGSPLHF
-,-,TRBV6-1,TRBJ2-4,TGTGCCAGCAGTGAAAGTTGGGCGGGCCTAGCCAAAAACATTCAGTACTTC,CASSESWAGLAKNIQYF
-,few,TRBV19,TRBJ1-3,TGTGCCAGTAGCGGTTTCTCTGGAAACACCATATATTTT,CASSGFSGNTIYF
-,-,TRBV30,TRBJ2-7,TGTGCCTGGACAGGACAAAACTTCTACGAGCAGTACTTC,CAWTGQNFYEQYF
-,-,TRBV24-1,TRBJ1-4,TGTGCCACCAGTGATTCGGGGATTAATGAAAAACTGTTTTTT,CATSDSGINEKLFF
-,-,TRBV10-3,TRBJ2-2,TGTGCCATCAGGGGGGTGGGCGCCTCCGCGAACACCGGGGAGCTGTTTTTT,CAIRGVGASANTGELFF
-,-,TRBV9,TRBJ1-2,TGTGCCAGCAGCGTAGGGATCTCCTATGGCTACACCTTC,CASSVGISYGYTF
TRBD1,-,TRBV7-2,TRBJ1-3,TGTGCCAGCAGCGCCTGGGCCCTGACAGGGACTGGAAACACCATATATTTT,CASSAWALTGTGNTIYF
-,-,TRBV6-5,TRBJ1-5,TGTGCCAGCACCCGGGGGGGGAGTAATCAGCCCCAGCATTTT,CASTRGGSNQPQHF
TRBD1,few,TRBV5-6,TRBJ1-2,TGTGCCAGCAGCTTGAGGATCGGGAGACAGGGATTCGGCTACACCTTC,CASSLRIGRQGFGYTF
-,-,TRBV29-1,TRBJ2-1,TGCAGCGTTTCCCGGGACGGCTTTACAGGGGAGCAGTTCTTC,CSVSRDGFTGEQFF
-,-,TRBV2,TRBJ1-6,TGTGCCAGTAAGTCGGACAGTCACAATTCACCCCTCCACTTT,CASKSDSHNSPLHF
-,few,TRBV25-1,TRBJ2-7,TGTGCCAGCAGGGCGGCCGGCAACTACGAGCAGTACTTC,CASRAAGNYEQYF
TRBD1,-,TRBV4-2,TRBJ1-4,TGTGCCAGCAGCCAAGACGGACAGGCTAATGAAAAACTGTTTTTT,CASSQDGQANEKLFF
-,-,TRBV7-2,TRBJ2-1,TGTGCCAGCAGCTTCAGAGGCGATGAGCAGTTCTTC,CASSFRGDEQFF
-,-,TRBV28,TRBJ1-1,TGTGCCACCCGGGGGCAGAATGAAGCTTTCTTT,CATRGQNEAFF
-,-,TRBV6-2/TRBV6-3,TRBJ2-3,TGTGCCAGCAGTCGTGGACGGGGAGACGCAGATACGCAGTATTTT,CASSRGRGDADTQYF
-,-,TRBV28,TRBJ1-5,TGTGCCAGCAGTTCGTATCAGCCCCAGCATTTT,CASSSYQPQHF
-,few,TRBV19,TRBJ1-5,TGTGCCAGTAGTATAGACCTAACGCGTGTCCAGCATTTT,CASSIDLTRVQHF
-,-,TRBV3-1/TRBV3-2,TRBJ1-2,TGTGCCAGCAGCCCCCGAGGAGGGACCTATGGCTACACCTTC,CASSPRGGTYGYTF
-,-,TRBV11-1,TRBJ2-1,TGTGCCAGCAGCTTAGGGGGGAGCTCCTACAATGAGCAGTTCTTC,CASSLGGSSYNEQFF
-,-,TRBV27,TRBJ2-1,TGTGCCAGCAGTTTATTGCAGGGGCCTAATGAGCAGTTCTTC,CASSLLQGPNEQFF
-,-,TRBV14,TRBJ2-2,TGTGCCAGCAGCCCCAAGATCTATAAGGAGCTGTTTTTT,CASSPKIYKELFF
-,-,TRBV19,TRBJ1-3,TGTGCCAGTAGACGCACTAGACCGCAAGTCTCTGGAAACACCATATATTTT,CASRRTRPQVSGNTIYF
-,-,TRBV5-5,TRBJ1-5,TGTGCCAGCAGCTTGGAGGGTACGGGCAATCAGCCCCAGCATTTT,CASSLEGTGNQPQHF
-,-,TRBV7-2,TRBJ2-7,TGTGCCAGCAGCTTAGTCCGGCAGGCAGTTACCTTC,CASSLVRQAVTF
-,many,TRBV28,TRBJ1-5,TGTGCCAGCAGTCCTCCCCGAGGGCCCCAGCATTTT,CASSPPRGPQHF
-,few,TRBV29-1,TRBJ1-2,TGCAGCGTTGTTCTAGCTAACTATGGCTACACCTTC,CSVVLANYGYTF
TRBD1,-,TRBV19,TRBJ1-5,TGTGCCAGTACCCTGCGGAGGGGGCAAGGCAATCAGCCCCAGCATTTT,CASTLRRGQGNQPQHF
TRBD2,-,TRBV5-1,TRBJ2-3,TGCGCCAGCAGCCCCCCTCTAGCGGGGGACACAGATACGCAGTATTTT,CASSPPLAGDTDTQYF
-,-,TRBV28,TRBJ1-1,TGTGCCAGCACCCCCCGCCGGGGCAATGAAGCTTTCTTT,CASTPRRGNEAFF
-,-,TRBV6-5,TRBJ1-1,TGTGCCAGCAGTTACAGTTCGCGGAACACTGAAGCTTTCTTT,CASSYSSRNTEAFF
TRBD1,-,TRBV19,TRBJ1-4,TGTGCCAGTAGTACCGAGGACAGGGGCTTGCATAAAAAACTGTTTTTT,CASSTEDRGLHKKLFF
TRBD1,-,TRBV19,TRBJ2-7,TGTGCCAGTACCCCAAGACAGGGAATAGGCTACGAGCAGTACTTC,CASTPRQGIGYEQYF
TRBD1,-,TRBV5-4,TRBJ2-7,TGTGCCAGCAGCTTGGGACAGGGTAGCTACGAGCAGTACTTC,CASSLGQGSYEQYF
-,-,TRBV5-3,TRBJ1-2,TGTGCCAGAAGCTTGTGCACAGGCTATGGCTACACCTTC,CARSLCTGYGYTF
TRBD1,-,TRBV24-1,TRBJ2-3,TGTGCCACCAGCCGGGACAGGGGCACAGATACGCAGTATTTT,CATSRDRGTDTQYF
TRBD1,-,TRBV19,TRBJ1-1,TGTGCCAGTAACTATCCCACAGGGGGGACTGAAGCTTTCTTT,CASNYPTGGTEAFF
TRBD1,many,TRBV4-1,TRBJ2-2,TGCGCCAGCAGCCAAGTGGCGGGACAGGTTGAGGGCGGGGAGCTGTTTTTT,CASSQVAGQVEGGELFF
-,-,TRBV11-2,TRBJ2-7,TGTGCCAGCAGCTTAGGTTCGGGTGCAGGGGGGGAGCAGTACTTC,CASSLGSGAGGEQYF
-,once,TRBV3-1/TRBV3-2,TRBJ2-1,TGTGCCAGCAGCCAAACGTGGGGCTCCTACAATGAGCAGTTCTTC,CASSQTWGSYNEQFF
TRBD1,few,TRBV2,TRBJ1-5,TGTGCCAGCAGTGGGGACAGGGACGCCCAGCATTTT,CASSGDRDAQHF
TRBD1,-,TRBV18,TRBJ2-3,TGTGCCAGCTCACGACAGGGACCCACAGATACGCAGTATTTT,CASSRQGPTDTQYF
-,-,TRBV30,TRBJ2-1,TGTGCCTGGAGTACTGGTTCCTACAATGAGCAGTTCTTC,CAWSTGSYNEQFF
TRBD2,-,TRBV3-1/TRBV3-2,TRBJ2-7,TGTGCCAGCAGCCAAGAAGGGAGACTAGCGTACGAGCAGTACTTC,CASSQEGRLAYEQYF
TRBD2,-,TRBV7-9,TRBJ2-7,TGTGCCAGCAGGGAAATCCGACTAGCGGGGGGGTCGGGGTACGAGCAGTACTTC,CASREIRLAGGSGYEQYF
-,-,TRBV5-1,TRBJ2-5,TGCGCCAGCAGTTCGGCCACGCCTGGGGAGACCCAGTACTTC,CASSSATPGETQYF
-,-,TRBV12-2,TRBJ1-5,TGTGCAAGTCGCTTAGAGGGGGGCAGGGGGTGGCAGCCCCAGCATTTT,CASRLEGGRGWQPQHF
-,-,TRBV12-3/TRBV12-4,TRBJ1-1,TGTGCCAGCACCAACCCCGGGGACACTGAAGCTTTCTTT,CASTNPGDTEAFF
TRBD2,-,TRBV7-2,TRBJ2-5,TGTGCCAGCAGCTTACTGGGGTCGGGAGGGAAGACCCAGTACTTC,CASSLLGSGGKTQYF
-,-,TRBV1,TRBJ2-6,TGCACCAGCAGCGAGGGGGAGCGGAGGTGGGCCAACGTCCTGACTTTC,CTSSEGERRWANVLTF
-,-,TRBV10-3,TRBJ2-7,TGTGCCATCAGGGGGGACACATCGTCCTACGAGCAGTACTTC,CAIRGDTSSYEQYF
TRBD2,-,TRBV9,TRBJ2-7,TGTGCCAGCAGCGTAGATCTAGCGGGGTCCTCCTACGAGCAGTACTTC,CASSVDLAGSSYEQYF
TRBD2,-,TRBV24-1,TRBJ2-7,TGTGCCACCAGTGAATCTAGCGGATCCTACGAGCAGTACTTC,CATSESSGSYEQYF
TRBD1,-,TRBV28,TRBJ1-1,TGTGCCAGCAGTTTACTCAGAGAAGGGACAGCTGAAGCTTTCTTT,CASSLLREGTAEAFF
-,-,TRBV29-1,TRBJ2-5,TGCAGCGTCCCCTGGGGCAAGTACCAAGAGACCCAGTACTTC,CSVPWGKYQETQYF
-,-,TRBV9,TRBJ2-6,TGTGCCAGCAGCGTAGCTTTTCCCCAGCCCTCTACTGGGGCCAACGTCCTGACTTTC,CASSVAFPQPSTGANVLTF